This T cell receptor beta chain is from a study of T-cell reconstitution after alpha-beta-depleted transplantation in children. The study's findings and limits: Where alpha-beta T cells came from about two months after transplant was reportedly several hundred expanded graft clones. T-cell numbers and diversity one year post-transplant derived largely from freshly generated T cells. High day-60 TCRbeta diversity in some patients came from surviving recipient T cells and thymic progenitors.

For this clonotype: Its specificity is unknown.

TCRbeta library construction was performed incorporating unique molecular identifiers. TCRdb re-called the PCR reads with MiXCR, one entry per CDR3 protein. The repertoire holds just under 350,000 distinct CDR3 sequences, around 15% seen once, with about 41% in the top ten. V was shortened by 3 bases and J by 8 bases, with 16 bases between the two germline ends. The CDR3 contains 14 residues. The chain is built from TRBV12-3 or TRBV12-4 and TRBJ1-2, with D unclear. Sequenced here: PBMCs, mostly from graft donor cells, sampled 360 days after TCRalphabeta/CD19-depleted stem cell transplant. The TCR comes from a male patient between 2 and 9 years old who had a stem cell transplant for acute lymphoblastic leukemia, so the T cells may come from the graft donor. The CDR3 loop is CASSLRRLISGYTF. CDR3 nucleotides: TGTGCCAGCAGTTTGAGACGTCTCATATCGGGCTACACCTTC.